This section outlines one T cell receptor (beta chain) sequence together with its context. The record originates from a study of Graves' ophthalmopathy and Graves' hyperthyroidism. The TCR beta CDR3 regions underwent amplification from RNA transcripts. After a first-round RT-PCR with HTBI primers, a second-round multiplex PCR was run. TCRdb fed the multiplex PCR reads into MiXCR, producing one record per CDR3 protein. The sample includes some 1.1 million distinct CDR3 sequences, approximately 35% of them seen just once. Per the germline V gene, CDR1 is SGHVS and CDR2 is FQNEAQ. This CDR3 region has 16 residues. V gave up 1 base and J gave up 3 bases, with 13 bases separating them.

The rearrangement uses TRBV7-8 and TRBJ1-3; D not certain. This clonotype was sampled from an adult man with Graves' hyperthyroidism. Specimen: peripheral blood or thyroid tissue (not recorded which). The CDR3 sequence: CASSLEGATIGNTIYF. In nucleotides, the CDR3 is TGTGCCAGCAGCTTAGAAGGTGCAACTATTGGAAACACCATATATTTT.